This T cell receptor beta chain comes out of a study of cytomegalovirus exposure and HLA in healthy donors. In germline, CDR1 is MDHEN, CDR2 SYDVKM. Trimming removed 6 bases from V and 3 bases from J; junction bases left unmatched: 4. The CDR3 totals 14 residues. Both 60 Vbeta primers and 13 Jbeta primers went into the PCR. Only in-frame clones appear in the TCRdb table, and some are missing; sequencing was by immunoSEQ multiplex PCR. The sample lists 85,000 to 100,000 clones; approximately 81% were seen once. The V gene is TRBV28, the J gene TRBJ1-4; 7 bases align to TRBD1. The material sequenced was PBMCs. The TCR originated in a male donor in good health and CMV-seropositive. The CDR3 region has the DNA TGTGCCAGCAGATCGGGACAGTCTAATGAAAAACTGTTTTTT. Its protein product is CASRSGQSNEKLFF.